This T cell receptor beta chain was found in a study of cytomegalovirus exposure and HLA in healthy donors. About the study: A prior study identified 117 million unique TCR beta sequences from some 200 million T cells. Study-level findings and limits: A link between a missense DCLRE1C variant and TCR beta V- and J-gene trimming emerged from a later analysis. Highest at DRB1 and lowest at HLA-C, TCR association rates differed among HLA loci in a later analysis.

Of note for this clone: What it binds is not known.

Use of 60 Vbeta and 13 Jbeta primers characterized the PCR. Original data processing: Counted up in a later analysis, unique TCR beta chains came to 65 million to 80 million, with around 10 million shared. TCRdb's table, derived via immunoSEQ multiplex PCR, lists solely in-frame clones and lacks some. V and J calls and clone size are as listed in that table; D and trimming were resolved from the DNA. The sample yields 190,000 or so clones, 80% to 85% seen once. The sequence was collected from a man aged 50 to 60 in good health and CMV-seronegative. Sequencing was done on a sample of PBMCs.

CDR3 in DNA: TGTGCCAGCAGCTTAGTAATAGGGGGCTACAATGAGCAGTTCTTC. Its protein product is CASSLVIGGYNEQFF. The rearrangement links TRBV7-6 to TRBJ2-1; D may be TRBD1 (6 bases). V lost 1 base and J lost 3, with 10 bases in between. CDR3 length equals 15 residues. The germline gives CDR1 SGHVS, CDR2 FNYEAQ.